This T cell receptor (beta chain) was recorded in a study of technical replicates of blood from a few donors (TCRdb year 2017). Libraries came from the immunoSEQ multiplex PCR assay. TCRdb provides this immuneACCESS table in a form limited to in-frame rearrangements. Some clones are lacking; in checked studies, under half of them reflect an unresolved V gene, and why the rest are absent is not known. The sample data list roughly 80,000 clones, and roughly 94% of these were observed just once. Over 0.35% of the sample rests with the top ten. About this clone: Its antigen has not been determined. The input lacks base qualities; no much larger clone sits a single base away.

Sequenced: T cells isolated from PBMCs. The TCR comes from a human donor in good health.

For the CDR3, the sequence is CASRLAGGLQETQYF. The sequenced DNA: TGTGCCAGCAGGCTAGCGGGAGGTCTGCAAGAGACCCAGTACTTC. The chain couples TRBV5-4 to TRBJ2-5; 11 bases in between match TRBD2. The CDR3, cysteine through phenylalanine, is 15 amino acids long. Here the CDR3 DNA is all that survives: 45 bases in frame from base 1. The germline V gene (reference sequence) yields SGHNT for CDR1 and YYREEE for CDR2. Trimming leaves V shorter by 5 bases and J shorter by 2 bases, with the junction holding 5 bases beyond the gene matches.